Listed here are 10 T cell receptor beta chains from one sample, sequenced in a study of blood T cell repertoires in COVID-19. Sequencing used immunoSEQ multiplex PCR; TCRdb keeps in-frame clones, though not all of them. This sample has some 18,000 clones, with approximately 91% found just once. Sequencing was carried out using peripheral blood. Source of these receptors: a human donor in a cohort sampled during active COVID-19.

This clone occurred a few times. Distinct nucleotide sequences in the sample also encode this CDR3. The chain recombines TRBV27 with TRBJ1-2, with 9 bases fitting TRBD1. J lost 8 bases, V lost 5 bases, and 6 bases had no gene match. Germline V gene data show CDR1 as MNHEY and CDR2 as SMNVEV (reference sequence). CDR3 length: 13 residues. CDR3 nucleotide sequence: TGTGCCAGCAGTCTGGGGACAGGGTTCGGCTACACCTTC. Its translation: CASSLGTGFGYTF.

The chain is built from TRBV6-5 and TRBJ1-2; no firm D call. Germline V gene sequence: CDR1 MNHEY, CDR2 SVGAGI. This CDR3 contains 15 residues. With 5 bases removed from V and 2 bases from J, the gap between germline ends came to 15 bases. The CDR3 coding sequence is TGTGCCAGCAGTCTCCTCGCCGCCAGGAACTATGGCTACACCTTC. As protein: CASSLLAARNYGYTF.

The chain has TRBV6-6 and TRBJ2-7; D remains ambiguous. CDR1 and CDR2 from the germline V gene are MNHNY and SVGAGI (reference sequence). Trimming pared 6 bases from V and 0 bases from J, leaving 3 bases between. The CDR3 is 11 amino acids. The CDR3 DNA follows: TGTGCCAGCAGCCACTCCTACGAGCAGTACTTC. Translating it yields CASSHSYEQYF.

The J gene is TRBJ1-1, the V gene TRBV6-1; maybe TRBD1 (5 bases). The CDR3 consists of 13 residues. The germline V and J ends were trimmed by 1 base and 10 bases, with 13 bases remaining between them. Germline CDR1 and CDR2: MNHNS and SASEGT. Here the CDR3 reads CASSEVGQGRAFF. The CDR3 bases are TGTGCCAGCAGTGAAGTTGGGCAGGGCCGAGCTTTCTTT.

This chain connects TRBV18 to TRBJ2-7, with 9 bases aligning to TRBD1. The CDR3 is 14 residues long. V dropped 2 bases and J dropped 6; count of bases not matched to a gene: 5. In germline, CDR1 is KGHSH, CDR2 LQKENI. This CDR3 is CASSPGTGNVEQYF. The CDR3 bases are TGTGCCAGCTCACCAGGGACAGGGAACGTCGAGCAGTACTTC. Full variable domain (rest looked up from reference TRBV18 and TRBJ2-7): NAGVMQNPRHLVRRRGQEARLRCSPMKGHSHVYWYRQLPEEGLKFMVYLQKENIIDESGMPKERFSAEFPKEGPSILRIQQVVRGDSAAYFCASSPGTGNVEQYFGPGTRLTVT.

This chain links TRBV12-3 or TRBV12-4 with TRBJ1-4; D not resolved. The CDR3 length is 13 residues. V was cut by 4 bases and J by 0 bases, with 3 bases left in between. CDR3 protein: CASSSTTNEKLFF. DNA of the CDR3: TGTGCCAGCAGTTCTACAACTAATGAAAAACTGTTTTTT.

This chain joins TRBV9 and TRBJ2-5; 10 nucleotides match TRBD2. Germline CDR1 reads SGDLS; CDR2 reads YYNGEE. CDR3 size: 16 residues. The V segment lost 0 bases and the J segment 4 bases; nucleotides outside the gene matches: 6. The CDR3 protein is CASSVEVGLAVETQYF. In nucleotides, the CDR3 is TGTGCCAGCAGCGTAGAGGTAGGACTAGCGGTAGAGACCCAGTACTTC.

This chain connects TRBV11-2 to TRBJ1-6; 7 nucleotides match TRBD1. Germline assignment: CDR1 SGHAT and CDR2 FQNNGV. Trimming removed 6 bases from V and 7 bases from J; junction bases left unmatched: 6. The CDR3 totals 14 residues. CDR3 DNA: TGTGCCAGCAGTTCCGGACAGGAAAATTCACCCCTCCACTTT. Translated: CASSSGQENSPLHF.

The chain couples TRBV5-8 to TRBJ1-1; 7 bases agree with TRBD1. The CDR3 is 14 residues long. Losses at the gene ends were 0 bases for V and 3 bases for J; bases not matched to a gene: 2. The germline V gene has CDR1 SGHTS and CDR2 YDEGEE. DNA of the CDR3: TGTGCCAGCAGCTTGGGACAGGGATACACTGAAGCTTTCTTT. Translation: CASSLGQGYTEAFF.

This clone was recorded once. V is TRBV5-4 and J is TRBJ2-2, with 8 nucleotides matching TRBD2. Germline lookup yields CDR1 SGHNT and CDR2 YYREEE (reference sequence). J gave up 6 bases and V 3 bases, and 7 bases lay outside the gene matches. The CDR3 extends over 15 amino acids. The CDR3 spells CASSWTSPGAGELFF. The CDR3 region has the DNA TGTGCCAGCAGCTGGACTAGCCCTGGGGCCGGGGAGCTGTTTTTT.